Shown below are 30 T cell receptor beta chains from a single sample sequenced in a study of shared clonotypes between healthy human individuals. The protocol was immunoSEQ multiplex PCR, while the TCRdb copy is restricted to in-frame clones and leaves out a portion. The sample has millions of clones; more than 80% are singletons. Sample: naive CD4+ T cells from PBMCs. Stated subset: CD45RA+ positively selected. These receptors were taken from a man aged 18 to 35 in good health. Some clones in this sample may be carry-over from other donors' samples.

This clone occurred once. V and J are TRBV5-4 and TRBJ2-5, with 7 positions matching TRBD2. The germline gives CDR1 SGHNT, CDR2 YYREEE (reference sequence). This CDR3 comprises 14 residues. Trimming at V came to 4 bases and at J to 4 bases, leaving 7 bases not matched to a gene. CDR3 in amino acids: CASSPGGGSETQYF. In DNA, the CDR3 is TGTGCCAGCAGCCCCGGGGGAGGGTCAGAGACCCAGTACTTC.

CDR3 bases: TGTGCCAGCAGCCAGGAAAGTTACGAGCAGTACTTC. Translation: CASSQESYEQYF. The V call is TRBV7-9, the J call TRBJ2-7; D is ambiguous. Germline CDR1 is SEHNR and CDR2 is FQNEAQ (reference sequence). This CDR3 is 12 amino acids long. The V and J ends lost 5 bases and 4 bases respectively, with 9 bases between them.

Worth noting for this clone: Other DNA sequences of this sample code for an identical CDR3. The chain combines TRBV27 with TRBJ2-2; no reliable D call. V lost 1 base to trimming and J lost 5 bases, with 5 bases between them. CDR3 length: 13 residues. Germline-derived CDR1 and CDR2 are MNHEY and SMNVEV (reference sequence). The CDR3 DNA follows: TGTGCCAGCAGTTTATGGGTGACCGGGGAGCTGTTTTTT. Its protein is CASSLWVTGELFF.

The CDR3 loop is CASSQELAGRDTQYF. DNA for the CDR3: TGTGCCAGCAGCCAAGAGCTAGCGGGAAGAGATACGCAGTATTTT. The rearrangement uses TRBV4-2 and TRBJ2-3; the match to TRBD2 covers 9 bases. Unmatched junction bases numbered 3, after V lost 0 bases and J lost 5 bases. The CDR3 is made up of 15 amino acids. Per germline, CDR1 LGHNA and CDR2 YNFKEQ.

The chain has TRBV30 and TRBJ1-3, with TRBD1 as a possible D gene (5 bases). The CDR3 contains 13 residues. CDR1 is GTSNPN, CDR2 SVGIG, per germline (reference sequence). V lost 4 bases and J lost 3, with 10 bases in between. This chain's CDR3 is CAWNRQRGNTIYF. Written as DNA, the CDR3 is TGTGCCTGGAACCGACAGCGTGGAAACACCATATATTTT. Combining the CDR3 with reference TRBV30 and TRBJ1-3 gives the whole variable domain SQTIHQWPATLVQPVGSPLSLECTVEGTSNPNLYWYRQAAGRGLQLLFYSVGIGQISSEVPQNLSASRPQDRQFILSSKKLLLSDSGFYLCAWNRQRGNTIYFGEGSWLTVV.

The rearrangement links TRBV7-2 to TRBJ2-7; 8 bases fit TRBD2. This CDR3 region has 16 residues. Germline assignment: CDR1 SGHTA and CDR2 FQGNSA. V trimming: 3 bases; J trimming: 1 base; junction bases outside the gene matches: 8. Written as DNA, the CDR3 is TGTGCCAGCAGCTTTCAGACCGGGACTAGTTCCTACGAGCAGTACTTC. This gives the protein CASSFQTGTSSYEQYF.

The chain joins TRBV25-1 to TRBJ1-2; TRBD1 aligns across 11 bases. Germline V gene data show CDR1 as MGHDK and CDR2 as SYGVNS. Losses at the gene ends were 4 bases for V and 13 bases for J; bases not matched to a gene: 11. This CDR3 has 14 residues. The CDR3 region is CASSGAGTGGRSTF. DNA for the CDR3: TGTGCCAGCAGTGGCGCCGGGACAGGGGGTCGTAGCACCTTC.

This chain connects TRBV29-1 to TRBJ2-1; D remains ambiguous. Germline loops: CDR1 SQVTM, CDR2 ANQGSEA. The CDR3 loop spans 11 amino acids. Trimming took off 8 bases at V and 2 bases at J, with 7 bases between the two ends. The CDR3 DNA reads TGCAGCTTCCCAGCCTACAATGAGCAGTTCTTC. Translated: CSFPAYNEQFF.

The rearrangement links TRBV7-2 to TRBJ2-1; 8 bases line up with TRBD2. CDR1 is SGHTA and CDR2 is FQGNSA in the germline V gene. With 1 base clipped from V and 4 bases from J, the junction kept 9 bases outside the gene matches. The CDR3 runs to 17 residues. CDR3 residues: CASSLGSGGEPYNEQFF. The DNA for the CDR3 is TGTGCCAGCAGCTTAGGAAGCGGGGGAGAACCGTACAATGAGCAGTTCTTC.

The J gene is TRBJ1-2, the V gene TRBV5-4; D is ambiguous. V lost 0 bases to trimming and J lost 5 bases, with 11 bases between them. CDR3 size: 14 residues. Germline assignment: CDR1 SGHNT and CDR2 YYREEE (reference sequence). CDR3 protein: CASSLANLGYGYTF. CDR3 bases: TGTGCCAGCAGCTTGGCCAACCTGGGGTATGGCTACACCTTC.

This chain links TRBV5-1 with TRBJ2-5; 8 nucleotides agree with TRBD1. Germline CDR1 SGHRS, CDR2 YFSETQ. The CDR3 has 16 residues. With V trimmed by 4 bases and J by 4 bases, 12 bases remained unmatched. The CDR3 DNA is TGCGCCAGCAGCAAGGGGACAGGTCTAAAGGGAGAGACCCAGTACTTC. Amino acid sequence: CASSKGTGLKGETQYF.

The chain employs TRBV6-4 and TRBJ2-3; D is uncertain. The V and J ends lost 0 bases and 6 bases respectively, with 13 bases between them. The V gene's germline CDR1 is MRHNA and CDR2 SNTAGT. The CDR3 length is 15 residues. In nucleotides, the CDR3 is TGTGCCAGCAGTGACTCGGGCTTTCCTAGGGATACGCAGTATTTT. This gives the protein CASSDSGFPRDTQYF.

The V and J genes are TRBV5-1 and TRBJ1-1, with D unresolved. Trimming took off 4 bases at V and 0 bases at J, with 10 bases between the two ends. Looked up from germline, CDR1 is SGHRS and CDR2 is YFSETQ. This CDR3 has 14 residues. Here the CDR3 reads CASSDAAMNTEAFF. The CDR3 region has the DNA TGCGCCAGCAGCGATGCGGCTATGAACACTGAAGCTTTCTTT. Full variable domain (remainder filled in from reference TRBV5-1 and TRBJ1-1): KAGVTQTPRYLIKTRGQQVTLSCSPISGHRSVSWYQQTPGQGLQFLFEYFSETQRNKGNFPGRFSGRQFSNSRSEMNVSTLELGDSALYLCASSDAAMNTEAFFGQGTRLTVV.

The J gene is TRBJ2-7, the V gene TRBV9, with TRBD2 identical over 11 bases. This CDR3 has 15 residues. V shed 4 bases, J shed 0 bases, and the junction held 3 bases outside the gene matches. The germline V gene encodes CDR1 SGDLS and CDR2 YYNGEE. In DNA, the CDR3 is TGTGCCAGCAGCCTAGCGGGGGGCACCTCCTACGAGCAGTACTTC. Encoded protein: CASSLAGGTSYEQYF.

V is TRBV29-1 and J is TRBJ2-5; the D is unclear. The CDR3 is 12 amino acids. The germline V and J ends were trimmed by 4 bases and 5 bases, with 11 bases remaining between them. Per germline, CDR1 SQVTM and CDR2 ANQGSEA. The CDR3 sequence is CSVAQREETQYF. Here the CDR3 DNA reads TGCAGCGTTGCGCAACGTGAGGAGACCCAGTACTTC.

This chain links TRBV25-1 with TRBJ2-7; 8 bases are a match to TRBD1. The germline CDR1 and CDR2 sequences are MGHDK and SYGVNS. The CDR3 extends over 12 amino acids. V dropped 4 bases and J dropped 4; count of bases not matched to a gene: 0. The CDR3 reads CASSGTGYEQYF. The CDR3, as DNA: TGTGCCAGCAGTGGGACAGGGTACGAGCAGTACTTC.

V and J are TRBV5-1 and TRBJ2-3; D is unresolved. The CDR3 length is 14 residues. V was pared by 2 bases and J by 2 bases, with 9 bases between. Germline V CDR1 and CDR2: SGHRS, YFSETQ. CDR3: CASSFSTITDTQYF. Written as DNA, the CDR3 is TGCGCCAGCAGCTTTTCGACCATCACAGATACGCAGTATTTT.

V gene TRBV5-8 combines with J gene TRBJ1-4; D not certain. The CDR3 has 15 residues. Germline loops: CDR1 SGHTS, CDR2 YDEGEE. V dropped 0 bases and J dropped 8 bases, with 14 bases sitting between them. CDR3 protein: CASSLDRRGKEKLFF. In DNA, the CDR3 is TGTGCCAGCAGCTTGGACCGCCGTGGGAAGGAAAAACTGTTTTTT. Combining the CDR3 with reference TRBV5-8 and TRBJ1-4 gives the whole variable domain EAGVTQSPTHLIKTRGQQATLRCSPISGHTSVYWYQQALGLGLQFLLWYDEGEERNRGNFPPRFSGRQFPNYSSELNVNALELEDSALYLCASSLDRRGKEKLFFGSGTQLSVL.

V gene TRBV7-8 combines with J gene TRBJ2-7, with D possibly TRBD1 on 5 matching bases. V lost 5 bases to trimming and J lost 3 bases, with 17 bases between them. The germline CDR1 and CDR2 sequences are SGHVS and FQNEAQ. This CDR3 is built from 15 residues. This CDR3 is CASSDPTVGYYEQYF. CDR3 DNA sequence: TGTGCCAGCAGCGACCCGACAGTGGGATACTACGAGCAGTACTTC.

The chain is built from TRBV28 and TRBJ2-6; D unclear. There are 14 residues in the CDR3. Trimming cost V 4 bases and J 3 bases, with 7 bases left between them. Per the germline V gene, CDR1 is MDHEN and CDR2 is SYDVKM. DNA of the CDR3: TGTGCCAGCAGTTCCGGTCGTGGGGCCAACGTCCTGACTTTC. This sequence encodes CASSSGRGANVLTF.

Written as DNA, the CDR3 is TGTGCCAGCAGCCAAGAGGGGAGGGCCAACAAAAACATTCAGTACTTC. This translates into CASSQEGRANKNIQYF. The genes are TRBV4-2 and TRBJ2-4, with TRBD2 identical over 7 bases. The CDR3 has 16 amino acids. Per germline, CDR1 LGHNA and CDR2 YNFKEQ. J gave up 3 bases and V 0 bases, and 5 bases lay outside the gene matches.

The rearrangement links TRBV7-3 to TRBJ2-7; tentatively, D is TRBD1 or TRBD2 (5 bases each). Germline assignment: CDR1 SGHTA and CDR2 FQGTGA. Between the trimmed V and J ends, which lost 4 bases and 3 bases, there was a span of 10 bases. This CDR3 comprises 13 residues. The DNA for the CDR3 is TGTGCCAGCAGCTCGGGACGGGGCTACGAGCAGTACTTC. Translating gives CASSSGRGYEQYF.

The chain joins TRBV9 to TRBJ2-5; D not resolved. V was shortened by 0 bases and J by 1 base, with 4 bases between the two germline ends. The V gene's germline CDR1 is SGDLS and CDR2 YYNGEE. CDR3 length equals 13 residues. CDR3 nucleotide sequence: TGTGCCAGCAGCGTAGACACCCAAGAGACCCAGTACTTC. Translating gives CASSVDTQETQYF.

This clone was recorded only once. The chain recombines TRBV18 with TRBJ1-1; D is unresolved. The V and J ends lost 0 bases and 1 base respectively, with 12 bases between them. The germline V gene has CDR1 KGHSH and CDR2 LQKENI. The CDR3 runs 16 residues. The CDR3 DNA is TGTGCCAGCTCACCACCTGATCCCTCCGCGAACACTGAAGCTTTCTTT. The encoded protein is CASSPPDPSANTEAFF.

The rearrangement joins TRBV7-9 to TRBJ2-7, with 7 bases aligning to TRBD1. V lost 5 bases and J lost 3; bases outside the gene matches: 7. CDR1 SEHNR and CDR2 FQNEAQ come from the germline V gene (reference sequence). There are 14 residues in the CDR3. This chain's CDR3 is CASSPRDRVYEQYF. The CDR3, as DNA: TGTGCCAGCAGCCCCCGGGACAGAGTCTACGAGCAGTACTTC.

The CDR3 DNA reads TGTGCCAGCAGTGAATCTAGTGCAGCTCCTAACTATGGCTACACCTTC. This sequence encodes CASSESSAAPNYGYTF. The rearrangement links TRBV25-1 to TRBJ1-2; D not certain. Germline CDR1 reads MGHDK; CDR2 reads SYGVNS. The V end was cut by 1 base, the J end by 0 bases, with 12 bases between. The CDR3 spans 16 residues.

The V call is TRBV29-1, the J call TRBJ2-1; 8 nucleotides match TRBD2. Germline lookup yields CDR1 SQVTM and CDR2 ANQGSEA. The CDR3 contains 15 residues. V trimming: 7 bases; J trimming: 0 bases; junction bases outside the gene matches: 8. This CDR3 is CSGGGAGVSYNEQFF. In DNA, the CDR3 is TGCAGCGGTGGAGGAGCGGGAGTCTCCTACAATGAGCAGTTCTTC.

The CDR3 loop reads CASSWGVAKNIQYF. CDR3 nucleotides: TGTGCCAGCAGTTGGGGGGTAGCCAAAAACATTCAGTACTTC. This sequence joins TRBV6-1 and TRBJ2-4; the D gene is possibly TRBD2 (6 bases). Trimming pared 5 bases from V and 0 bases from J, leaving 8 bases between. In germline, CDR1 is MNHNS, CDR2 SASEGT. The CDR3 covers 14 residues.

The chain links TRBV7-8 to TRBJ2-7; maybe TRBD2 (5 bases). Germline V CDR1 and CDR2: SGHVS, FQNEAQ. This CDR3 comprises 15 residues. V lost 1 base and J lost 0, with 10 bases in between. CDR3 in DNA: TGTGCCAGCAGCTTAGGCGGGTATAGCTCCTACGAGCAGTACTTC. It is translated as CASSLGGYSSYEQYF.

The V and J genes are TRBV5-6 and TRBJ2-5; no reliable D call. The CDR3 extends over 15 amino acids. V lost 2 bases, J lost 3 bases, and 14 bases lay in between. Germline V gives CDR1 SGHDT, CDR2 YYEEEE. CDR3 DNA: TGTGCCAGCAGCTTCAGGTCGGCGTTGAAAGAGACCCAGTACTTC. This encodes CASSFRSALKETQYF.